This TCR beta chain was sequenced in a study of cytomegalovirus exposure and HLA in healthy donors (dated by TCRdb to about 2017). About the study as a whole: An earlier analysis of some 600 of the donors reported approximately 280 Gb of sequence data and approximately 120 million unique TCR beta sequences obtained from about 200 million T cells. An early release that covered about 640 HLA-typed donors contained 300 to 350 gigabases of sequencing data and tens of millions of unique TCR sequences. Of the roughly 410 genotyped donors, approximately 81% were placed in the genetic ancestry cluster associated with self-reported Caucasian donors. The study aimed to test whether cataloging public T cell receptors could reveal signatures of past pathogen exposure. The study used immunosequencing to profile the T cell repertoires of 666 subjects and linked those repertoires to cytomegalovirus serostatus. A separate validation cohort of roughly 130 different subjects was used in addition to the approximately 640-subject first cohort. High-throughput TCR immunosequencing, statistical association of individual TCRs with disease status, and machine learning were combined to predict cytomegalovirus infection status. A later analysis re-analyzed previously published TCR beta repertoires from about 600 donors and added high-resolution HLA genotyping to study TCR occurrence patterns. Rather than drawing on any new phenotypic data, the later analysis identified candidate immune exposures from TCR beta sequences and the way those sequences occurred across donors. An earlier analysis of some 600 of the donors applied high-throughput TCR beta sequencing to assess whether each TCR beta V gene segment acted as functional or pseudogenic. Donor age, sex, ethnicity and CMV serostatus were compiled together with the repertoire data. A later genetic analysis used genome-wide SNP genotypes for 398 of the 666 donors, treating that subset as a discovery cohort. All discovery cohort repertoires had been generated on a single sequencing platform. Class I and class II HLA loci were covered by the typing at four-digit resolution. The number of donors typed differed by locus, with roughly 620-640 for A, B, C, DRB1 and DQB1, roughly 520 for DQA1, 600 to 610 for DPA1, and 400 to 490 for DPB1. Four or five DR-DQ haplotypes were handled as single units for association and clustering, since linkage in the cohort was strong. Among 350 to 400 genotyped donors of the cohort, an average of roughly 240,000 unique TCR beta nucleotide sequences were sequenced per donor, roughly 20% of them non-productive. What the study reported, not specific to this receptor: Some IMGT-functional V segments, including TRBV6-2 and TRBV6-3, could not be distinguished by the 87-base-pair reads and were therefore excluded. The classifier was reported to diagnose cytomegalovirus status with high specificity and sensitivity in both the original cohort and the validation cohort. Because counts were too low, fewer than 20 rarely observed V segments, including chromosome 9 orphons, were excluded from the earlier analysis of 587 of the donors. Specific HLA alleles were associated with around 18,000 TCR beta sequences at a false discovery rate of 0.05 in a later analysis. Linkage disequilibrium might explain the correlated functional status among segregating V segments, but an unknown experimental factor could not be excluded. Because HLA typing was missing for some donors at each locus, association tests included only the typed subset. Presence/absence analyses assumed roughly uniform sequencing depth across donors, an assumption that may not hold. According to a later genetic analysis, donors in an Asian-associated ancestry cluster had fewer N-insertions in productive TCRs than the roughly 670-donor mean. According to the authors, the approach could potentially be generalized to other disease states and immunological phenotypes. In the study, some 160 TCR beta chains were listed as associated with cytomegalovirus. In this cohort, only TCR beta chains were sequenced, and detectable features were limited by the absence of alpha or paired-chain data. A later analysis found that most CMV-associated TCR beta chains appeared HLA-restricted, with HLA associations seemingly driven largely by CMV exposure. The only immune exposure information available for the cohort was CMV serostatus. A group of highly shared sequence variants was considered likely to be a technical artifact of the sequencing pipeline. Compared with equally common non-associated chains, HLA-associated TCR beta chains in a later analysis were more clonally expanded and had lower generation probabilities. In an earlier analysis of about 540 of the donors, most TCR beta V segments were observed in productive rearrangements about 87% or about 30% of the time, broadly matching IMGT annotations. Strong co-occurrence of HLA alleles, especially DR and DQ, made assigning TCR associations to individual alleles difficult. In vitro tests confirmed that a few of the cytomegalovirus-associated TCR beta chains recognize cytomegalovirus antigens. A later genetic analysis associated a missense DCLRE1C variant with V-gene and J-gene trimming of TCR beta chains, and an independent cohort replicated the association. A further reported finding was that TCR beta sequences accurately predicted the HLA-A and HLA-B alleles for most subjects in the first cohort. In a later analysis, TCR association rates were found to vary across HLA loci, with the most associated TCRs seen for DRB1 alleles and the fewest for HLA-C alleles. Most TCR sequences were seen in very few donors, while some public TCRs were found in many individuals. A later analysis reported that several top co-occurrence clusters appeared linked to parvovirus B19, influenza, CMV and Epstein-Barr virus.

As to this clone: Its antigen is still unknown.

Inclusive of the bounding cysteine and phenylalanine, the CDR3 is 15 residues long. The entry retains the CDR3 DNA only, 45 bases that are in frame from base 1. At the junction V is shortened by 2 bases and J by 5 bases; bases outside the gene matches: 8. Per the germline V gene, LGHNA is the CDR1 and YSLEER is the CDR2. The cohort comprised 670 or so healthy bone marrow donors. At the time of sampling, every cohort member was nominally healthy, though immune exposures that went unrecorded were likely present. The donor was CMV seropositive and belonged to the group of around 300 seropositive cohort members. A peripheral blood sample was provided by each donor, and peripheral blood mononuclear cells were used for TCR beta sequencing. Genomic DNA extraction from the blood cell samples was performed with the Qiagen DNeasy Blood Extraction Kit. Library preparation used the immunoSEQ multiplex PCR assay. For the multiplex PCR, a mixture combining 60 forward primers for TCR Vbeta segments and 13 reverse primers for TCR Jbeta segments was used. A multiplex PCR assay on genomic DNA amplified the CDR3 region of rearranged TCR beta genes. The Illumina HiSeq System was used to sequence the amplified TCR beta libraries as 87-base-pair reads. In the original analysis: A later analysis tallied 80 million to 95 million unique TCR beta chains across the 650 to 750 repertoires, and about 10 million of those chains were shared by two or more donors. Raw reads were error-corrected and collapsed into unique sequences with a nearest-neighbor algorithm that merged closely related sequences to remove PCR and sequencing errors. Alignment of CDR3 sequences to IMGT reference sequences was used to assign V, D and J gene segments. Each retained sequence needed at least a six-nucleotide match to both a V gene segment and a J gene segment. A rearrangement counted as productive if the CDR3 had no stop codons and remained in frame with V and J, and every other rearrangement counted as non-productive. Following IMGT convention, CDR3 was defined as the stretch from the second conserved V-encoded cysteine up to the conserved J-encoded phenylalanine. Sequences without an unambiguous match to a single V gene segment were excluded from the earlier analysis of 450 to 650 of the donors. In an earlier analysis of several hundred of the donors, V segments were called functional above 56.7% productive rearrangements and were called segregating when the between-donor standard deviation exceeded 5%. To diagnose cytomegalovirus status from the catalog of TCR beta chain sequences, a statistical classification framework was built. V and J gene assignment, in a later analysis, came from comparing TCR nucleotide sequences with IMGT/GENE-DB human TR gene sequences. In a later analysis, CDR3 sequences and most-parsimonious VDJ recombination scenarios were assigned using the TCRdist pipeline. In a later analysis, each TCR beta chain was defined by its CDR3 amino acid sequence together with its V-gene family, and reads lacking a unique V-gene family were excluded. As a way to deal with suspected cross-contamination and a sequencing artifact, a later analysis dropped more than 500 nucleotide sequences that were highly shared and had low generation probability. In a later analysis, a clonal expansion index for each public chain was calculated from normalized within-repertoire ranks of inferred template counts. In a later analysis, generation probabilities were computed with a VDJ recombination model fitted to out-of-frame rearrangements, and the resulting probabilities were checked against IGoR. In a later analysis, TCR-TCR, TCR-HLA and TCR-CMV co-occurrence was scored with hypergeometric tests, and a repertoire-size bias correction was applied to TCR pairs. In a later analysis, false discovery rates were estimated by permuting HLA or CMV assignments 20 times. A later analysis grouped co-occurring TCRs with DBSCAN, adding TCRdist sequence similarity when clustering within HLA-allele-positive subsets. Repertoires with fewer than 30,000 or more than 120,000 public chains, plus five repertoires with anomalous nucleotide sharing, were excluded from co-occurrence clustering. The source is immuneACCESS, and TCRdb retained only in-frame sequences with V and J called. Part of the clones is not carried over; for the studies checked, unresolved V genes explain less than half of this, and the remainder is unexplained. The DNA was the basis for D and trimming; V, J and clone size are from that table. This sample's table carries fewer than 250,000 clones. The ten largest make up approximately 1% of the sample.

Sequenced: PBMCs. The source is a woman aged 30 to 39 in good health and CMV-seropositive. In this chain, TRBV4-3 is recombined with TRBJ2-5; 7 central bases correspond to TRBD1. The sequenced DNA: TGCGCCAGCAGCCAACGACAGGGAAGGGACGAGACCCAGTACTTC. Protein translation: CASSQRQGRDETQYF.